This paragraph reports one T cell receptor beta chain. This sample was included in a study of blood T cell repertoires in COVID-19. Study summary: Donors in the United States, Italy and Spain gave samples during acute or convalescent COVID-19. PBMCs, B-cell-depleted T cells, or T cells were the source of the cDNA or gDNA that made up the material.

The CDR3 sequence is 16 residues long. Germline V CDR1 and CDR2: LNHDA, SQIVND (reference sequence). V dropped 4 bases and J dropped 2; count of bases not matched to a gene: 3. As handled by the study authors: From reference gene primer amplification, estimates of nucleated cell counts were derived. Profiled with immunoSEQ multiplex PCR; TCRdb holds only in-frame clones, not every one. V and J calls and clone size are copied from that table; D and trimming were computed from the DNA. The sample includes some 90,000 clones, about four fifths of them seen just once. Sequencing input: peripheral blood. The chain couples TRBV19 to TRBJ2-2, with TRBD1 matching 11 bases. The receptor comes from a human donor in a cohort sampled during active COVID-19. The CDR3, as DNA: TGTGCCAGTAGTACGGGACAGGGGGGTAACACCGGGGAGCTGTTTTTT. Its translation: CASSTGQGGNTGELFF.